This TCR beta chain stems from a study of blood T cell repertoires in COVID-19. Background on the study: Samples taken during acute and convalescent COVID-19 were collected in the United States, Italy and Spain.

The CDR3 has 16 residues. The V and J ends lost 4 bases and 3 bases respectively, with 17 bases between them. CDR1 is SGHDT and CDR2 is YYEEEE in the germline V gene. Repertoires were generated with immunoSEQ multiplex PCR, while TCRdb's copy carries only in-frame clones and drops some. The sample lists approximately 220,000 clones; 65% to 85% were seen once. The source is a man aged 40-55 years with acute or convalescent COVID-19. This rearrangement joins TRBV5-6 to TRBJ1-5, with D possibly being TRBD1 (5 bases). Sequenced: peripheral blood. The CDR3 protein is CASSHRTSEPNQPQHF. The CDR3 DNA follows: TGTGCCAGCAGCCATCGGACAAGCGAACCCAATCAGCCCCAGCATTTT.